This TCR beta chain was identified during a study of T cells after yellow fever vaccination (dated by TCRdb to the late 2010s). Notes on the research overall: Using CD3, CD45RA, CCR7 and CD95 staining, memory subsets (EM, EMRA, CM and Tscm) were sorted on a BD FACS Aria III. Libraries from fractions with low cell numbers were prepared with the SMART-Seq v4 Ultra Low Input RNA kit. To follow T-cell clones before and after primary and booster YFV17D yellow fever vaccination, bulk TCR alpha and beta repertoires were sequenced over time. Two healthy male donors, one aged 18 to 30 and one aged 30 to 40 years, made up the cohort. Blood samples were taken at several timepoints before and after primary and secondary immunization, and bulk PBMC replicates and cell subsets were isolated. Sorting of memory subsets took place on days 0, 15 and 45 and at 18 months after primary vaccination, as well as on days 0, 15 and 45 after the 30-year booster.

TCR cDNA was made using 5'RACE template switching, a step that added a universal primer site and unique molecular identifiers. cDNA synthesis was primed from both the TCR alpha and TCR beta constant segments. Two PCR steps were used to amplify libraries, with sample barcodes and sequencing adapters being added in the second step. Sequencing of libraries was performed on Illumina HiSeq 2500 (2x100 bp) or NovaSeq (2x150 bp). For the original study's pipeline: MIGEC handled demultiplexing of reads and collapsing into UMI consensus sequences, while MiXCR performed V(D)J alignment. Using edgeR on replicate PBMC samples, clonotypes were called vaccine-responding if FDR was below 0.01 and the log2 fold change was above 5 up to day 15. CD4 or CD8 identity was assigned to each bulk clonotype according to whether the clonotype was present at higher abundance in the sequenced CD4 repertoire or the sequenced CD8 repertoire. To estimate how each clone was distributed across memory phenotypes, clonotype frequencies in memory subsets were weighted by FACS-sorted cell numbers. The raw public data were reprocessed by TCRdb itself: fastp quality trimming at Q25, MiXCR clonotype calling, in-frame beta chains only. CDR3 protein sequences are deduplicated, and each keeps its most common genes and DNA. The V and J calls and clone size come from TCRdb's table, not from the authors' own analysis. In this sample the table shows 10,000 or so distinct CDR3 sequences, around 5.8% of which occur a single time. The top ten clones comprise approximately 0.99% of the sample.

Including the terminal cysteine and phenylalanine, the CDR3 comprises 15 residues. Only CDR3 DNA is held: 45 bases, read in frame from base 1. CDR1 and CDR2 are read off the germline V gene as SGHRS and YFSETQ. V drops 2 bases and J drops 0 bases, leaving 9 bases in between. The treatment or condition label on this specimen signifies: live attenuated yellow fever vaccine strain. PBMCs were isolated from peripheral blood using a standard Ficoll-Paque protocol. RNA from sorted memory subsets was extracted with the RNeasy Micro Kit. Study-wide conclusions, independent of this receptor: Because the study included only two donors, the extent to which the findings can be generalized is limited. The secondary T-cell response was weaker than the primary response but faster, peaking on day 5 instead of day 15. Because abundant contaminating clonotypes from the bulk population could be contained in FACS-sorted repertoires, computational filtering was required. In the sorted memory subsets on day 0, nearly all vaccine-responding clonotypes were below the level of detection. A small fraction of clonotypes showed up in both the CD4 and CD8 compartments, probably as a result of convergent recombination. Most clones expanded after primary vaccination (around 96% of CD4 and roughly 91% of CD8) were re-detected after the booster, suggesting that broad memory maintenance occurred.

This clonotype was counted at least ten times. No clone much larger than this one lies a single base away; base qualities are absent. This chain is built from TRBV5-1 and TRBJ2-1; the D gene is not confidently resolved. The TCR comes from a man under 40 who received the YFV17D yellow fever vaccine. The sequences come from PBMCs, either bulk or a sorted T-cell subset (CD4+, CD8+, memory, or dextramer-sorted; not recorded which), collected on the day of the yellow fever booster vaccination. The DNA sequence is as follows: TGCGCCAGCAGCTTAACGGCTAGCTCCTACAATGAGCAGTTCTTC. Translated, this gives CASSLTASSYNEQFF.